These 27 T cell receptor beta chains were all obtained from the same sample, sequenced in a study of T cells in Graves' hyperthyroidism and ophthalmopathy. TCR beta CDR3 regions were amplified from RNA transcripts. The HTBI primer set was used in a first-round RT-PCR of the TCR CDR3. TCRdb redid the calling of the multiplex PCR reads with MiXCR, one entry per CDR3 protein. The sample holds hundreds of thousands of distinct CDR3 sequences, approximately 44% seen once. Sequenced sample: peripheral blood or thyroid tissue (not recorded which). These TCRs come from a woman in her late teens or twenties with Graves' hyperthyroidism.

The chain couples TRBV2 to TRBJ1-5; D not resolved. Germline lookup yields CDR1 SNHLY and CDR2 FYNNEI. CDR3 length: 15 residues. Trimming took 5 bases from V and 7 from J, leaving 18 bases between them. The DNA for the CDR3 is TGTGCCAGCAGTTCCTCTCCGCCGGGGTTGCAGCCCCAGCATTTT. It is translated as CASSSSPPGLQPQHF. Full variable domain (missing parts from reference TRBV2 and TRBJ1-5): EPEVTQTPSHQVTQMGQEVILRCVPISNHLYFYWYRQILGQKVEFLVSFYNNEISEKSEIFDDQFSVERPDGSNFTLKIRSTKLEDSAMYFCASSSSPPGLQPQHFGDGTRLSIL.

This clonotype was detected many times. The V gene is TRBV24-1, the J gene TRBJ1-2; no reliable D call. CDR1 KGHDR and CDR2 SFDVKD come from the germline V gene. This CDR3 is 16 amino acids long. V dropped 5 bases and J dropped 1 base, with 16 bases sitting between them. The CDR3 loop reads CATSAQPGDDNYGYTF. CDR3 nucleotides: TGTGCCACCAGTGCCCAGCCAGGAGATGATAACTATGGCTACACCTTC.

This clonotype is medium-sized. The CDR3, as DNA: TGTGCCAGCAGTGAAGAGGGCGGCAGCTCCTACGAGCAGTACTTC. Its translation is CASSEEGGSSYEQYF. The V call is TRBV6-1, the J call TRBJ2-7; D not resolved. Looked up from germline, CDR1 is MNHNS and CDR2 is SASEGT. V lost 1 base to trimming and J lost 0 bases, with 10 bases between them. This CDR3 region has 15 residues.

This clonotype was detected only a few times. V and J are TRBV29-1 and TRBJ1-2, with D uncertain. Looked up from germline, CDR1 is SQVTM and CDR2 is ANQGSEA. Trimming stripped 4 bases from V and 1 base from J, with 16 bases between. The CDR3 covers 15 residues. The CDR3 sequence is CSVGGSHNFNYGYTF. In DNA, the CDR3 is TGCAGCGTTGGAGGGAGCCATAACTTTAACTATGGCTACACCTTC.

This clonotype has more than one count but fewer than ten. The chain combines TRBV12-3 or TRBV12-4 with TRBJ1-5; possibly TRBD1 for D (5 bases). V dropped 2 bases and J dropped 2 bases, with 13 bases sitting between them. CDR3 length: 16 amino acids. The CDR3 DNA is TGTGCCAGCAGTTTAAGGTCCAGGGTTGGCAATCAGCCCCAGCATTTT. The encoded protein is CASSLRSRVGNQPQHF.

In its sample, this clonotype was seen a few times. The gene calls are TRBV19 and TRBJ1-3, with unresolved D. CDR1 and CDR2 from the germline V gene are LNHDA and SQIVND (reference sequence). There are 14 residues in the CDR3. Trimming left V 3 bases short and J 0 bases short, with 6 bases between. The CDR3 region has the DNA TGTGCCAGTAGTATGCTGATCTCTGGAAACACCATATATTTT. Residues: CASSMLISGNTIYF.

This clonotype was observed many times. The genes are TRBV10-3 and TRBJ1-1, with 9 bases lining up with TRBD1. V was pared by 11 bases and J by 7 bases, with 8 bases of the junction left unmatched. The V gene's germline CDR1 is ENHRY and CDR2 SYGVKD. The CDR3 is made up of 12 amino acids. DNA for the CDR3: TGTGCCTCAACGGACAGGGGAATTGAAGCTTTCTTT. Translation: CASTDRGIEAFF.

This clonotype showed up just a few times. The chain recombines TRBV7-9 with TRBJ1-1; D unresolved. CDR1 SEHNR and CDR2 FQNEAQ come from the germline V gene (reference sequence). The CDR3 sequence is 14 residues long. V lost 1 base and J lost 12, with 18 bases in between. CDR3 bases: TGTGCCAGCAGCTTAGACCCCCCGTTTGGGATGACTTTCTTT. Translation gives CASSLDPPFGMTFF.

This chain uses TRBV7-9 with TRBJ1-1; 7 bases agree with TRBD1. Germline lookup yields CDR1 SEHNR and CDR2 FQNEAQ (reference sequence). This CDR3 has 13 residues. Germline trimming cut 5 bases from V and 6 bases from J; bases unmatched to any gene: 6. The CDR3 spells CASSTDREAEAFF. The CDR3 nucleotides are TGTGCCAGCAGCACCGACAGGGAGGCTGAAGCTTTCTTT. The full variable domain, its missing parts supplied by reference TRBV7-9 and TRBJ1-1, is DTGVSQNPRHKITKRGQNVTFRCDPISEHNRLYWYRQTLGQGPEFLTYFQNEAQLEKSRLLSDRFSAERPKGSFSTLEIQRTEQGDSAMYLCASSTDREAEAFFGQGTRLTVV.

In its sample, this clonotype was seen a few times. V and J are TRBV20-1 and TRBJ2-7, with TRBD2 matching 8 bases. There are 14 residues in the CDR3. Trimming cost V 5 bases and J 1 base; bases outside gene matches: 7. From germline, CDR1 is DFQATT and CDR2 SNEGSKA (reference sequence). The CDR3: CSAVRSGGSYEQYF. DNA for the CDR3: TGCAGTGCTGTCCGGAGCGGGGGATCCTACGAGCAGTACTTC.

This clonotype was found many times. The chain joins TRBV7-3 to TRBJ1-1, with D perhaps matching TRBD1 (5 bases). CDR1 and CDR2 from the germline V gene are SGHTA and FQGTGA. CDR3 length: 13 residues. Trimming removed 2 bases from V and 7 bases from J, with 11 bases in between. The chain's CDR3 is CASSLGRDDEAFF. CDR3 bases: TGTGCCAGCAGCTTAGGCAGGGATGATGAAGCTTTCTTT. Full variable domain (rest looked up from reference TRBV7-3 and TRBJ1-1): GAGVSQTPSNKVTEKGKYVELRCDPISGHTALYWYRQSLGQGPEFLIYFQGTGAADDSGLPNDRFFAVRPEGSVSTLKIQRTERGDSAVYLCASSLGRDDEAFFGQGTRLTVV.

This clonotype has more than one count but fewer than ten. This chain links TRBV13 with TRBJ1-4; TRBD1 matches at 9 bases. V was clipped by 8 bases and J by 5 bases; unmatched bases: 9. This CDR3 spans 15 amino acids. Germline CDR1 PRHDT, CDR2 FYEKMQ (reference sequence). The CDR3 is CASSPSGTGNEKLFF. In nucleotides, the CDR3 is TGTGCCAGCTCGCCGTCCGGGACAGGGAATGAAAAACTGTTTTTT.

This clonotype was counted only a few times. The CDR3 DNA follows: TGTGCCAGCACCCTCCGTGGAAACACCATATATTTT. Translation: CASTLRGNTIYF. The chain uses TRBV5-6 and TRBJ1-3; D gene uncertain. The V and J ends lost 6 bases and 3 bases respectively, with 7 bases between them. The CDR3 spans 12 residues. In germline, CDR1 is SGHDT, CDR2 YYEEEE.

This clonotype was seen ten or more times. CDR3 residues: CSASGGNTEAFF. CDR3 nucleotide sequence: TGCAGTGCTTCGGGGGGGAACACTGAAGCTTTCTTT. V is TRBV20-1 and J is TRBJ1-1, with D possibly TRBD1 on 5 matching bases. Germline V gene data show CDR1 as DFQATT and CDR2 as SNEGSKA (reference sequence). The CDR3 is 12 residues long. The V gene lost 5 bases and the J gene lost 1 base, with 8 bases spanning the gap.

The J gene is TRBJ1-2, the V gene TRBV7-9, with 7 bases aligning to TRBD1. The CDR3 loop spans 13 amino acids. V shed 6 bases, J shed 7 bases, and the junction held 8 bases outside the gene matches. CDR1 is SEHNR and CDR2 is FQNEAQ in the germline V gene (reference sequence). The CDR3 sequence is CASSTGTALGYTF. Here the CDR3 DNA reads TGTGCCAGCAGTACCGGGACAGCGCTTGGCTACACCTTC.

This clonotype was counted a few times. This chain uses TRBV12-3 or TRBV12-4 with TRBJ2-5; 8 positions agree with TRBD2. Unmatched junction bases numbered 5, after V lost 3 bases and J lost 2 bases. The CDR3 is 15 residues long. The DNA of the CDR3 is TGTGCCAGCAGTTTTACTAGCGGAGGTCAAGAGACCCAGTACTTC. Translating it yields CASSFTSGGQETQYF.

This chain links TRBV9 with TRBJ2-5; 7 bases map to TRBD2. In germline, CDR1 is SGDLS, CDR2 YYNGEE. CDR3 length: 15 amino acids. V lost 0 bases, J lost 4 bases, and 6 bases stayed unmatched. For the CDR3, the DNA is TGTGCCAGCAGCGTAGATTGGGGGGAGGGAGAGACCCAGTACTTC. This encodes CASSVDWGEGETQYF.

This clonotype showed up many times. V usage is TRBV7-9 and J usage is TRBJ1-5; the D gene is possibly TRBD1 (5 bases). Germline V gene data show CDR1 as SEHNR and CDR2 as FQNEAQ (reference sequence). V was cut by 6 bases and J by 1 base, with 7 bases left in between. The CDR3 is 13 residues long. The CDR3 DNA reads TGTGCCAGCAGTAGACAGAGCAATCAGCCCCAGCATTTT. Amino acid sequence: CASSRQSNQPQHF.

Ten or more counts support this clonotype. The CDR3 loop reads CASSQTNQETQYF. The CDR3 nucleotides are TGTGCCAGCAGTCAGACAAATCAAGAGACCCAGTACTTC. This rearrangement joins TRBV2 to TRBJ2-5; D is unresolved. CDR3 length: 13 residues. Per germline, CDR1 SNHLY and CDR2 FYNNEI. Trimming stripped 5 bases from V and 2 bases from J, with 9 bases between.

Comment on this clonotype: Just one base apart from a much larger clone, this may be a read error. V and J are TRBV7-9 and TRBJ2-5; TRBD1 is a possible D gene (6 bases). CDR1 is SEHNR, CDR2 FQNEAQ, per germline (reference sequence). CDR3 length: 14 residues. Here the CDR3 DNA reads TGTGACAGCAGCCCTAGGGGGAAGGCAGAGACCCAGTACTTC. This gives the protein CDSSPRGKAETQYF. Filled out from reference TRBV7-9 and TRBJ2-5, the complete variable domain reads DTGVSQNPRHKITKRGQNVTFRCDPISEHNRLYWYRQTLGQGPEFLTYFQNEAQLEKSRLLSDRFSAERPKGSFSTLEIQRTEQGDSAMYLCDSSPRGKAETQYFGPGTRLLVL.

In this sample, this clonotype turned up once. Written as DNA, the CDR3 is TGTGCCAGCAGTGAAACAGGGGGCGTACCAGTACAGGAAAAACTGTTTTTT. This gives the protein CASSETGGVPVQEKLFF. The chain is built from TRBV25-1 and TRBJ1-4; 9 bases fit TRBD1. Germline CDR1 reads MGHDK; CDR2 reads SYGVNS. Trimming at V came to 2 bases and at J to 8 bases, leaving 12 bases not matched to a gene. The CDR3 sequence is 17 residues long.

The sample holds a few counts of this clonotype. An end of the junction does not agree with germline; a read error may underlie this. The rearrangement links TRBV5-1 to TRBJ2-5; D possibly corresponds to TRBD2 (5 bases). CDR1 and CDR2 (germline): SGHRS, YFSETQ. The length of the CDR3 is 14 residues. The CDR3, as DNA: TGTGCCAGCAGCTTGACGCGGGCCGCAGAGACCCAGTACTTC. Translated, it gives CASSLTRAAETQYF.

This clonotype was counted only a few times. The gene calls are TRBV9 and TRBJ1-3, with 8 bases matching TRBD1. The CDR3 is 15 amino acids. The V gene's germline CDR1 is SGDLS and CDR2 YYNGEE. The V segment lost 3 bases and the J segment 3 bases; nucleotides outside the gene matches: 5. Written as DNA, the CDR3 is TGTGCCAGCAGCGAGCAGGGGGCTAGTGGAAACACCATATATTTT. This encodes CASSEQGASGNTIYF. The whole variable domain, filled in from reference TRBV9 and TRBJ1-3, reads DSGVTQTPKHLITATGQRVTLRCSPRSGDLSVYWYQQSLDQGLQFLIQYYNGEERAKGNILERFSAQQFPDLHSELNLSSLELGDSALYFCASSEQGASGNTIYFGEGSWLTVV.

This chain connects TRBV6-5 to TRBJ2-2; unclear D gene. The CDR3 extends over 14 amino acids. V lost 5 bases, J lost 1 base, and 8 bases lay in between. Germline CDR1 and CDR2: MNHEY and SVGAGI. The CDR3 sequence: CASSPTRNTGELFF. CDR3 DNA sequence: TGTGCCAGCAGTCCGACAAGGAACACCGGGGAGCTGTTTTTT.

V and J are TRBV29-1 and TRBJ1-2, with TRBD1 matching 7 bases. CDR1 SQVTM and CDR2 ANQGSEA come from the germline V gene. The CDR3 has 11 amino acids. V shed 7 bases and J 7 bases; nucleotides not matched to a gene: 6. The DNA of the CDR3 is TGCAGCGCACTAGGGGGCTCTGGCTACACCTTC. It specifies CSALGGSGYTF. The variable domain in full, with the rest retrieved from reference TRBV29-1 and TRBJ1-2, is SAVISQKPSRDICQRGTSLTIQCQVDSQVTMMFWYRQQPGQSLTLIATANQGSEATYESGFVIDKFPISRPNLTFSTLTVSNMSPEDSSIYLCSALGGSGYTFGSGTRLTVV.

This clonotype was seen more than once but under ten times. The chain uses TRBV6-1 and TRBJ1-5; D gene unclear. The V end was cut by 6 bases, the J end by 3 bases, with 24 bases between. Germline lookup yields CDR1 MNHNS and CDR2 SASEGT. This CDR3 spans 18 amino acids. CDR3 nucleotide sequence: TGTGCCAGCAGCCACATCCGGGCACGGGTCGGCAACAATCAGCCCCAGCATTTT. Translated: CASSHIRARVGNNQPQHF.

This clonotype was counted many times. The V and J genes are TRBV2 and TRBJ1-4, with D tentatively TRBD1 (5 bases). There are 13 residues in the CDR3. Germline V gene sequence: CDR1 SNHLY, CDR2 FYNNEI. With 3 bases removed from V and 5 bases from J, the gap between germline ends came to 7 bases. The CDR3 loop is CASSDRGNEKLFF. The CDR3 bases are TGTGCCAGCAGTGATAGGGGCAATGAAAAACTGTTTTTT.